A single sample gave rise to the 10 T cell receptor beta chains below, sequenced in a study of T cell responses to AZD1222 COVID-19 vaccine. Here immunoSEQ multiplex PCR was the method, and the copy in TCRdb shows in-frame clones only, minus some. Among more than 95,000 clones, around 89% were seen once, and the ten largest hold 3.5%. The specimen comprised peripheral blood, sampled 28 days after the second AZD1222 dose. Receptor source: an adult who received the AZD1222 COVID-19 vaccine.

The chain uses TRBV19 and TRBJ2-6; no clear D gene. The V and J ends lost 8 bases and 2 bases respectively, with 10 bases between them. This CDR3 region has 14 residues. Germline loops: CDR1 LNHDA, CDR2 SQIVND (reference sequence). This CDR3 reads CASRNSAGANVLTF. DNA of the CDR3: TGTGCCAGTCGAAACAGTGCTGGGGCCAACGTCCTGACTTTC.

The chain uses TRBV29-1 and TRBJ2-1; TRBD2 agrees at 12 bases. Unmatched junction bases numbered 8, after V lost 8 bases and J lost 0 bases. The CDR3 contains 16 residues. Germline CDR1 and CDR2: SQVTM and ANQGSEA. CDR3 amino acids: CSSLTSGGTSYNEQFF. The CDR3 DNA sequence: TGCAGCTCATTGACTAGCGGGGGTACCTCCTACAATGAGCAGTTCTTC.

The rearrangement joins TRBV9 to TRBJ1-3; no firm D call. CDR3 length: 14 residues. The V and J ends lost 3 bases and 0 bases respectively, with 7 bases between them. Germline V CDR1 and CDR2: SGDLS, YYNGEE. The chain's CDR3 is CASSATNSGNTIYF. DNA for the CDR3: TGTGCCAGCAGCGCGACAAACTCTGGAAACACCATATATTTT.

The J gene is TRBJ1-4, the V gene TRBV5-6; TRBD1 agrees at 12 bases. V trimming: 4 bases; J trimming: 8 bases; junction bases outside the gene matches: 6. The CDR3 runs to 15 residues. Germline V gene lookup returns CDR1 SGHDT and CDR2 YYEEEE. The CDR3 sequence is CASSLPGTGGEKLFF. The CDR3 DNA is TGTGCCAGCAGCCTACCCGGGACAGGGGGCGAAAAACTGTTTTTT.

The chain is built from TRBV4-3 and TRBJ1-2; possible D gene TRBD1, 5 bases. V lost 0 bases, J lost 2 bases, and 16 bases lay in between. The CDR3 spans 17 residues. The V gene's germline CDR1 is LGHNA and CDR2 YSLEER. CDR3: CASSQEDTLSGNYGYTF. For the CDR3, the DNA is TGCGCCAGCAGCCAAGAGGACACCCTCTCGGGGAACTATGGCTACACCTTC.

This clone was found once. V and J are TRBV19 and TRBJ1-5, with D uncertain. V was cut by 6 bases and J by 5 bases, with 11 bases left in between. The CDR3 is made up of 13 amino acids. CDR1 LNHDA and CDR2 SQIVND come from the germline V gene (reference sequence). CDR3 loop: CASSPTDYQPQHF. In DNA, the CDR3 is TGTGCCAGTAGCCCAACAGATTATCAGCCCCAGCATTTT. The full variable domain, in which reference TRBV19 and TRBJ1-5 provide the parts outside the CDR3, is DGGITQSPKYLFRKEGQNVTLSCEQNLNHDAMYWYRQDPGQGLRLIYYSQIVNDFQKGDIAEGYSVSREKKESFPLTVTSAQKNPTAFYLCASSPTDYQPQHFGDGTRLSIL.

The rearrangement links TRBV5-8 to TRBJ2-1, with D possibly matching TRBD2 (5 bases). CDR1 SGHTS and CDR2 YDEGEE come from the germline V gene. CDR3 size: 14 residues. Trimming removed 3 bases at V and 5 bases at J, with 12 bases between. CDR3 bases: TGTGCCAGCAGCTGGGCTAGCACGAACAATGAGCAGTTCTTC. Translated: CASSWASTNNEQFF.

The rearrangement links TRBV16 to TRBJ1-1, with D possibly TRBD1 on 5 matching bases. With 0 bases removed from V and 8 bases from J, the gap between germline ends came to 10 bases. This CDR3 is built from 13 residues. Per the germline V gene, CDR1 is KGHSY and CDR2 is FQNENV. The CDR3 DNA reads TGTGCCAGCAGCCAATCCTCTGCAGGGGAAGCTTTCTTT. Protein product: CASSQSSAGEAFF.

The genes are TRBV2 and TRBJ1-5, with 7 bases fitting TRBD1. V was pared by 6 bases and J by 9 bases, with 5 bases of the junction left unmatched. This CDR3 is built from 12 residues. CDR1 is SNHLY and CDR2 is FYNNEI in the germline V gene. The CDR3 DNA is TGTGCCAGCAGCACAGGGGTTGGGCCCCAGCATTTT. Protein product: CASSTGVGPQHF.

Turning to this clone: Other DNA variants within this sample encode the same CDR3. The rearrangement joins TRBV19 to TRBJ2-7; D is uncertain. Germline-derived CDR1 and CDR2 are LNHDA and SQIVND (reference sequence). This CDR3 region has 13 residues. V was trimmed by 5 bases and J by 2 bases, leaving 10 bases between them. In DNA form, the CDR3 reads TGTGCCAGTAGTCGAGACAAAGCCTACGAGCAGTACTTC. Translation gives CASSRDKAYEQYF.